Listed below are T cell receptor beta chains from one sample, sequenced in a study of response to subunit inactivated influenza vaccine. Each CDR3 protein is one row after TCRdb ran MiXCR on the RT-PCR reads. This sample yields roughly 790,000 distinct CDR3 sequences, of which less than 25% are seen a single time; roughly a tenth belongs to the top ten. The sequencing here drew on PBMCs from blood, taken 4 to 6 days after vaccination. The receptors originated from a man between 50 and 59 years old who received an inactivated influenza vaccine. The CDR3 runs from the conserved cysteine through the conserved F or W. Each record gives: J gene, D gene, V gene, clone size, CDR3 protein, CDR3 DNA. The D gene is left open where the match is weak. The listing skips clone size in some rows; elsewhere it reads once, few, many or a size class.

TRBJ2-7,TRBD1,TRBV6-5,NA,CASSYSRFSGQGAYEQYF,TGTGCCAGCAGTTACTCGAGATTTTCGGGACAGGGGGCCTACGAGCAGTACTTC
TRBJ2-7,TRBD2,TRBV18,few,CASSPTGLAAEQYF,TGTGCCAGCTCACCTACGGGACTAGCGGCCGAGCAGTACTTC
TRBJ2-7,TRBD2,TRBV4-3,NA,CASSQEPGLALYEQYF,TGCGCCAGCAGCCAGGAACCGGGACTAGCATTGTACGAGCAGTACTTC
TRBJ2-2,TRBD2,TRBV9,NA,CASSDGGSVPGELFF,TGTGCCAGCTCCGACGGGGGGAGTGTCCCCGGGGAGCTGTTTTTT
TRBJ2-5,TRBD2,TRBV7-9,NA,CASSRTSGGPRETQYF,TGTGCCAGCAGTCGGACTAGCGGGGGACCCAGGGAGACCCAGTACTTC
TRBJ2-3,TRBD2,TRBV11-1,NA,CASSAQPGLAGGPTDTQYF,TGTGCCAGCAGCGCCCAACCGGGACTAGCGGGAGGGCCGACAGATACGCAGTATTTT
TRBJ2-5,TRBD1,TRBV10-3,NA,CATGQGWETQYF,TGTGCCACTGGACAGGGGTGGGAGACCCAGTACTTC
TRBJ1-4,NA,TRBV11-2,few,CASSLDVDRREKLFF,TGTGCCAGCAGCTTAGATGTTGACAGGAGGGAAAAACTGTTTTTT
TRBJ2-7,NA,TRBV20-1,few,CSALTGTFFSYEQYF,TGCAGTGCTTTAACCGGGACTTTCTTTAGTTACGAGCAGTACTTC
TRBJ2-1,TRBD2,TRBV15,many,CATSRDTSGVFNEQFF,TGTGCCACCAGCAGAGATACTAGCGGGGTCTTCAATGAGCAGTTCTTC
TRBJ2-2,NA,TRBV15,many,CATSRDAGYRELFF,TGTGCCACCAGCAGAGATGCGGGCTACCGGGAGCTGTTTTTT
TRBJ1-3,NA,TRBV7-2,NA,CASSLPGPGNTIYF,TGTGCCAGCAGCTTACCAGGGCCTGGAAACACCATATATTTT
TRBJ2-1,TRBD1,TRBV11-2,NA,CASSSDRGHYYNEQFF,TGTGCCAGCAGCTCTGACAGGGGTCATTACTACAATGAGCAGTTCTTC
TRBJ2-3,NA,TRBV5-5,NA,CASSRNPSTYTDTQYF,TGTGCCAGCAGCCGGAATCCTTCAACGTACACAGATACGCAGTATTTT
TRBJ1-1,TRBD1,TRBV12-3/TRBV12-4,NA,CASSPRQGGSTEAFF,TGTGCCAGCAGTCCCCGACAGGGAGGAAGCACTGAAGCTTTCTTT
TRBJ1-2,NA,TRBV12-3/TRBV12-4,few,CASSSGGGAYGYTF,TGTGCCAGCAGCTCCGGAGGAGGGGCGTATGGCTACACCTTC
TRBJ1-6,TRBD1,TRBV28,NA,CASSPTRTGSPLHF,TGTGCCAGCAGTCCGACAAGGACAGGCTCACCCCTCCACTTT
TRBJ1-2,NA,TRBV20-1,NA,CSATLGQVVGYTF,TGCAGTGCTACTCTGGGGCAGGTGGTTGGCTACACCTTC
TRBJ1-2,NA,TRBV28,NA,CASTTGGIEGNYGYTF,TGTGCCAGCACCACAGGAGGGATCGAGGGTAACTATGGCTACACCTTC
TRBJ2-7,TRBD2,TRBV6-5,few,CASSYLGTTRYEQYF,TGTGCCAGCAGTTACCTTGGGACTACACGCTACGAGCAGTACTTC
TRBJ2-1,NA,TRBV6-2/TRBV6-3,NA,CASSWRNSSYNEQFF,TGTGCCAGCAGTTGGAGGAATAGCTCCTACAATGAGCAGTTCTTC
TRBJ2-7,NA,TRBV20-1,NA,CSARVPATPTEQYF,TGCAGTGCTAGGGTCCCCGCGACTCCTACCGAGCAGTACTTC
TRBJ2-7,TRBD1,TRBV12-3/TRBV12-4,few,CASSRDRRPYEQYF,TGTGCCAGCAGTAGGGACAGGCGCCCCTACGAGCAGTACTTC
TRBJ1-1,NA,TRBV11-2,few,CASSLSTEFEAFF,TGTGCCAGCAGCTTATCGACAGAATTTGAAGCTTTCTTT
TRBJ1-1,NA,TRBV10-3,NA,CAISGAGRTEAFF,TGTGCCATCAGTGGGGCAGGGCGGACTGAAGCTTTCTTT
TRBJ2-4,TRBD1,TRBV10-3,few,CAIYNDRENIQYF,TGTGCCATCTACAATGACAGGGAAAACATTCAGTACTTC
TRBJ2-7,TRBD2,TRBV20-1,NA,CSARGLALTYEQYF,TGCAGTGCTAGAGGACTAGCGTTAACCTACGAGCAGTACTTC
TRBJ2-2,NA,TRBV20-1,few,CSALGPGSCFF,NA
TRBJ2-7,TRBD2,TRBV12-3/TRBV12-4,NA,CASSLATWTSGRVYEQYF,TGTGCCAGCAGTTTAGCGACATGGACTAGCGGGAGAGTCTACGAGCAGTACTTC
TRBJ2-7,NA,TRBV4-3,NA,CASSQYRDTYEQYF,TGCGCCAGCAGCCAATACCGGGACACTTACGAGCAGTACTTC
TRBJ2-7,TRBD1,TRBV20-1,NA,CSAAMRTGPHEQYF,TGCAGTGCCGCAATGCGGACAGGTCCACACGAGCAGTACTTC
TRBJ2-5,NA,TRBV9,few,CASSVDSLQETQYF,TGTGCCAGCAGCGTAGACTCACTCCAAGAGACCCAGTACTTC
TRBJ2-3,TRBD2,TRBV20-1,NA,CSATKLTSVSTDTQYF,TGCAGTGCTACTAAGCTGACTAGCGTAAGCACAGATACGCAGTATTTT
TRBJ1-2,NA,TRBV7-8,NA,CASSVTDSNYGYTF,TGTGCCAGCAGCGTTACAGATAGTAACTATGGCTACACCTTC
TRBJ2-3,TRBD1,TRBV6-5,few,CASSYSDRSDTQYF,TGTGCCAGCAGTTACTCGGACAGGAGCGATACGCAGTATTTT
TRBJ2-2,NA,TRBV5-1,few,CASSLAFSGSTGELFF,TGCGCCAGCAGCTTGGCCTTTAGCGGATCCACCGGGGAGCTGTTTTTT
TRBJ2-1,TRBD2,TRBV5-1,many,CASSTSGGTYNEQFF,TGCGCCAGCAGCACTAGCGGGGGGACGTACAATGAGCAGTTCTTC
TRBJ2-1,TRBD1,TRBV11-2,few,CASTRSTGKYNEQFF,TGTGCCAGCACCCGATCGACAGGGAAATACAATGAGCAGTTCTTC
TRBJ2-3,NA,TRBV20-1,few,CSARELMGDTRTDTQYF,TGCAGTGCTAGAGAGCTGATGGGGGACACCCGCACAGATACGCAGTATTTT
TRBJ2-1,TRBD2,TRBV6-4,few,CASSSWSGGSYNEQFF,TGTGCCAGCAGTTCGTGGAGCGGGGGCTCCTACAATGAGCAGTTCTTC
TRBJ1-1,NA,TRBV12-3/TRBV12-4,NA,CASSFGQFMNTEAFF,TGTGCCAGCAGTTTTGGGCAGTTCATGAACACTGAAGCTTTCTTT
TRBJ1-6,NA,TRBV12-3/TRBV12-4,few,CASNIRGNSPLHF,TGTGCCAGCAACATAAGGGGAAATTCACCCCTCCACTTT
TRBJ2-3,NA,TRBV7-2,NA,CASSLAGGVADTQYF,TGTGCCAGCAGCTTAGCGGGGGGCGTAGCAGATACGCAGTATTTT
TRBJ2-1,NA,TRBV10-3,NA,CAISERDLIYYNEQFF,TGTGCCATCAGTGAGCGGGACCTAATCTACTACAATGAGCAGTTCTTC
TRBJ1-2,NA,TRBV15,NA,CATSRGGFNYGYTF,TGTGCCACCAGCAGAGGCGGCTTTAACTATGGCTACACCTTC
TRBJ1-3,NA,TRBV5-1,few,CASSRTSSPGNTIYF,TGCGCCAGCAGCCGGACATCTTCCCCTGGAAACACCATATATTTT
TRBJ2-5,NA,TRBV7-9,NA,CASSEQQMETQYF,TGTGCCAGCAGCGAACAGCAGATGGAGACCCAGTACTTC
TRBJ2-5,TRBD2,TRBV5-1,NA,CASMGLGAQETQYF,TGCGCCAGCATGGGACTAGGTGCTCAAGAGACCCAGTACTTC
TRBJ1-1,NA,TRBV7-9,few,CASSLTSGSLNTEAFF,TGTGCCAGCAGCCTTACCTCCGGGTCTTTGAACACTGAAGCTTTCTTT
TRBJ2-2,NA,TRBV30,NA,CAWSPLGGKAGELFF,TGTGCCTGGAGTCCTCTAGGAGGGAAGGCCGGGGAGCTGTTTTTT
TRBJ2-1,TRBD2,TRBV20-1,many,CSAPPGLAGGQSYNEQFF,TGCAGTGCGCCCCCGGGACTAGCGGGAGGTCAATCCTACAATGAGCAGTTCTTC
TRBJ1-4,TRBD1,TRBV5-1,few,CASTQGARDAELFF,TGCGCCAGTACTCAGGGGGCGCGGGATGCGGAACTGTTTTTT